The 18 T cell receptor beta chains listed next were all sequenced from one sample in a study of T cell changes during pregnancy in multiple sclerosis. Clones were read by immunoSEQ multiplex PCR, and TCRdb kept only the in-frame ones, dropping some. The table shows 65,000 to 90,000 clones, with approximately 91% occurring only once. This specimen was PBMCs, taken in the first trimester of pregnancy. Receptors originate from a female donor in good health, serving as a control in a pregnancy study. Some clones in this sample may be carry-over from other donors' samples.

This chain joins TRBV2 and TRBJ1-4, with 10 nucleotides matching TRBD1. Germline CDR1 reads SNHLY; CDR2 reads FYNNEI. V lost 2 bases and J lost 8; bases outside the gene matches: 5. The length of the CDR3 is 15 residues. The CDR3 reads CASSERGQGQEKLFF. CDR3 nucleotides: TGTGCCAGCAGTGAAAGGGGACAGGGGCAGGAAAAACTGTTTTTT.

The chain combines TRBV4-1 with TRBJ2-3; maybe TRBD2 (6 bases). Germline loops: CDR1 MGHRA, CDR2 YSYEKL. This CDR3 region has 15 residues. The V end lost 3 bases, the J end lost 0 bases, and 10 bases lay between the germline ends. The CDR3 region is CASSQHGTSTDTQYF. In nucleotides, the CDR3 is TGCGCCAGCAGCCAGCACGGGACTAGCACAGATACGCAGTATTTT.

The CDR3 DNA sequence: TGTGCCAGCAGTTCAAGACTAGCGGGGGTAACAGAGACCCAGTACTTC. Translated: CASSSRLAGVTETQYF. This chain uses TRBV25-1 with TRBJ2-5, with TRBD2 matching 12 bases. J gave up 4 bases and V 5 bases, and 8 bases lay outside the gene matches. In germline, CDR1 is MGHDK, CDR2 SYGVNS. The CDR3 consists of 16 residues.

V is TRBV9 and J is TRBJ1-1, with a weak D call TRBD1 (6 bases). Looked up from germline, CDR1 is SGDLS and CDR2 is YYNGEE. The CDR3 is 15 amino acids. V was trimmed by 3 bases and J by 3 bases, leaving 15 bases between them. CDR3 bases: TGTGCCAGCAGCGCACAGGGTCGGGTTTACACTGAAGCTTTCTTT. As protein: CASSAQGRVYTEAFF.

This chain links TRBV15 with TRBJ1-6, with D possibly matching TRBD1 (5 bases). V was pared by 0 bases and J by 8 bases, with 14 bases between. Germline V CDR1 and CDR2: LNHNV, YYDKDF (reference sequence). The CDR3 is made up of 16 amino acids. The chain's CDR3 is CATSRDLEGDDSPLHF. The CDR3 region has the DNA TGTGCCACCAGCAGAGATCTGGAAGGGGATGATTCACCCCTCCACTTT.

The chain has TRBV6-5 and TRBJ1-5; 10 bases align to TRBD1. The germline gives CDR1 MNHEY, CDR2 SVGAGI. Losses at the gene ends were 6 bases for V and 6 bases for J; bases not matched to a gene: 5. This CDR3 has 14 amino acids. The CDR3 DNA follows: TGTGCCAGCAGCCATGGACAGGGGGGTCAGCCCCAGCATTTT. It encodes CASSHGQGGQPQHF.

The chain joins TRBV18 to TRBJ1-2, with 8 positions matching TRBD1. The junction had 5 bases not matched to a gene; V was cut back by 6 bases and J by 5 bases. The CDR3 spans 13 residues. Germline CDR1 reads KGHSH; CDR2 reads LQKENI. CDR3 loop: CASSPDREYGYTF. CDR3 sequence (DNA): TGTGCCAGCTCGCCGGACAGGGAGTATGGCTACACCTTC.

This chain joins TRBV7-2 and TRBJ2-5; D might be TRBD2 (5 bases). Deletions cut 3 bases from V and 4 bases from J, with 15 bases between. This CDR3 has 15 residues. The V gene's germline CDR1 is SGHTA and CDR2 FQGNSA. CDR3 in amino acids: CASSFYRRVGETQYF. The DNA for the CDR3 is TGTGCCAGCAGCTTTTATAGGCGGGTAGGAGAGACCCAGTACTTC. Complete variable domain (other parts from reference TRBV7-2 and TRBJ2-5): GAGVSQSPSNKVTEKGKDVELRCDPISGHTALYWYRQSLGQGLEFLIYFQGNSAPDKSGLPSDRFSAERTGGSVSTLTIQRTQQEDSAVYLCASSFYRRVGETQYFGPGTRLLVL.

The V and J genes are TRBV4-1 and TRBJ2-7; 11 nucleotides line up with TRBD1. The junction had 2 bases not matched to a gene; V was cut back by 1 base and J by 3 bases. The CDR3 loop spans 15 amino acids. The germline CDR1 and CDR2 sequences are MGHRA and YSYEKL. The CDR3 here is CASSQGGTGGYEQYF. DNA of the CDR3: TGCGCCAGCAGCCAAGGGGGGACAGGGGGCTACGAGCAGTACTTC.

CDR3 in DNA: TGTGCCAGCAGCACTGAGGGGACAGGTAACTCCTACGAGCAGTACTTC. Its translation: CASSTEGTGNSYEQYF. The chain recombines TRBV7-9 with TRBJ2-7; 8 bases are shared with TRBD1. Germline V CDR1 and CDR2: SEHNR, FQNEAQ (reference sequence). With V trimmed by 5 bases and J by 0 bases, 9 bases remained unmatched. This CDR3 region has 16 residues.

The sample holds one count of this clone. The J gene is TRBJ2-1, the V gene TRBV5-6, with D possibly matching TRBD2 (6 bases). Trimming left V 7 bases short and J 3 bases short, with 17 bases between. Germline CDR1 SGHDT, CDR2 YYEEEE. CDR3 length equals 15 residues. As DNA, the CDR3 is TGTGCCAGCTCCCAGGGAGGTTACCTCTACAATGAGCAGTTCTTC. This encodes CASSQGGYLYNEQFF.

The chain joins TRBV7-2 to TRBJ2-5; 16 positions match TRBD2. V gave up 2 bases and J gave up 5 bases; unmatched junction bases: 2. The CDR3 is 16 amino acids. The germline gives CDR1 SGHTA, CDR2 FQGNSA. The CDR3 is CASSLQGLAGGETQYF. For the CDR3, the DNA is TGTGCCAGCAGCTTACAGGGACTAGCGGGGGGGGAGACCCAGTACTTC.

This chain links TRBV28 with TRBJ2-7; weak D call: TRBD1 (6 bases). V gave up 6 bases and J gave up 3 bases, with 12 bases separating them. This CDR3 contains 13 residues. The germline V gene encodes CDR1 MDHEN and CDR2 SYDVKM. CDR3 sequence reads: CASRDDRYYEQYF. CDR3 DNA: TGTGCCAGCAGAGATGACAGGTACTACGAGCAGTACTTC. The full variable domain, completed using reference TRBV28 and TRBJ2-7, is DVKVTQSSRYLVKRTGEKVFLECVQDMDHENMFWYRQDPGLGLRLIYFSYDVKMKEKGDIPEGYSVSREKKERFSLILESASTNQTSMYLCASRDDRYYEQYFGPGTRLTVT.

V gene TRBV7-3 combines with J gene TRBJ1-1; D uncertain. Deletions cut 2 bases from V and 0 bases from J, with 10 bases between. The CDR3 has 15 residues. Germline CDR1 SGHTA, CDR2 FQGTGA. CDR3 in DNA: TGTGCCAGCAGCTTAGGGCCGCAAATGAACACTGAAGCTTTCTTT. Translation gives CASSLGPQMNTEAFF.

CDR3 sequence (DNA): TGTGCCAGCAGCAAAGACAGGGGGCGGAACTATGGCTACACCTTC. This encodes CASSKDRGRNYGYTF. The rearrangement links TRBV2 to TRBJ1-2; 10 nucleotides align to TRBD1. The germline V gene has CDR1 SNHLY and CDR2 FYNNEI. The CDR3 is made up of 15 amino acids. J lost 2 bases, V lost 6 bases, and 6 bases had no gene match.

J is TRBJ1-2 and V is TRBV5-6; D gene unclear. This CDR3 has 12 residues. Germline CDR1 SGHDT, CDR2 YYEEEE. V was cut by 2 bases and J by 6 bases, with 8 bases left in between. The chain's CDR3 is CASSFGSDGYTF. CDR3 nucleotide sequence: TGTGCCAGCAGCTTCGGGTCCGATGGCTACACCTTC.

The gene calls are TRBV15 and TRBJ2-1; 9 nucleotides match TRBD1. The junction had 4 bases not matched to a gene; V was cut back by 3 bases and J by 4 bases. CDR1 and CDR2 (germline): LNHNV, YYDKDF (reference sequence). The CDR3 loop spans 15 amino acids. Written as DNA, the CDR3 is TGTGCCACCAGCAGGGACAGGGGACTTTACAATGAGCAGTTCTTC. This sequence encodes CATSRDRGLYNEQFF.

The rearrangement links TRBV6-1 to TRBJ1-5; 11 nucleotides align to TRBD1. Germline CDR1 is MNHNS and CDR2 is SASEGT. Trimming cost V 7 bases and J 6 bases; bases outside gene matches: 8. This CDR3 has 15 amino acids. The CDR3 loop is CASKLRTGGVQPQHF. In DNA form, the CDR3 reads TGTGCCAGCAAACTCAGGACAGGGGGCGTTCAGCCCCAGCATTTT.